The 14 T cell receptor beta chains below were found in one sample sequenced in a study of cytomegalovirus exposure and HLA in healthy donors. The PCR used 60 Vbeta and 13 Jbeta primers. Method: immunoSEQ multiplex PCR; TCRdb's copy keeps in-frame clones and lacks some. The sample holds approximately 80,000 clones, roughly 78% seen once. Sequencing was performed on PBMCs. The receptors come from a male donor in good health and CMV-seropositive.

The chain is built from TRBV4-2 and TRBJ2-3; no firm D call. V was pared by 4 bases and J by 2 bases, with 7 bases between. This CDR3 contains 13 residues. The germline gives CDR1 LGHNA, CDR2 YNFKEQ. The CDR3 reads CASSREITDTQYF. CDR3 DNA: TGTGCCAGCAGCCGTGAGATCACAGATACGCAGTATTTT.

The chain uses TRBV19 and TRBJ2-5, with D possibly being TRBD1 (6 bases). This CDR3 spans 14 amino acids. The germline V gene encodes CDR1 LNHDA and CDR2 SQIVND (reference sequence). The ends were cut back, 5 bases at V and 0 bases at J, with 10 bases in the middle. The CDR3 sequence is CASSQGGYQETQYF. CDR3 sequence (DNA): TGTGCCAGTAGTCAAGGGGGTTACCAAGAGACCCAGTACTTC.

The J gene is TRBJ1-5, the V gene TRBV12-5; D is unclear. This CDR3 is built from 13 residues. Germline CDR1 is LGHNT and CDR2 is FRNRAP. V was shortened by 4 bases and J by 4 bases, with 8 bases between the two germline ends. The CDR3 spells CASGSSGNQPQHF. The CDR3, as DNA: TGTGCTAGTGGTTCTTCGGGTAATCAGCCCCAGCATTTT.

This clone was counted a single time. V is TRBV27 and J is TRBJ1-2; no clear D gene. V shed 8 bases and J shed 4 bases, with 14 bases lying between them. Germline lookup yields CDR1 MNHEY and CDR2 SMNVEV (reference sequence). This CDR3 has 13 amino acids. The CDR3 DNA reads as TGTGCCAGCGGAAGTAGGCAGGTCTATGGCTACACCTTC. It is translated as CASGSRQVYGYTF.

This clone was seen only once. V is TRBV7-9 and J is TRBJ2-7; tentative D call: TRBD2 (5 bases). The CDR3 runs 12 residues. V lost 1 base and J 4 bases, leaving 5 bases between the germline ends. Germline loops: CDR1 SEHNR, CDR2 FQNEAQ (reference sequence). CDR3 DNA: TGTGCCAGCAGCTTAGGGGAGTACGAGCAGTACTTC. Its protein product is CASSLGEYEQYF. Full variable domain (outside the CDR3, taken from reference TRBV7-9 and TRBJ2-7): DTGVSQNPRHKITKRGQNVTFRCDPISEHNRLYWYRQTLGQGPEFLTYFQNEAQLEKSRLLSDRFSAERPKGSFSTLEIQRTEQGDSAMYLCASSLGEYEQYFGPGTRLTVT.

The V and J genes are TRBV28 and TRBJ2-5; weak D call: TRBD2 (5 bases). V lost 5 bases, J lost 4 bases, and 17 bases lay in between. Germline V gene lookup returns CDR1 MDHEN and CDR2 SYDVKM. The CDR3 contains 15 residues. CDR3 coding DNA: TGTGCCAGCAGTGCTATAGGGAGTTGGGGAGAGACCCAGTACTTC. It specifies CASSAIGSWGETQYF.

The V and J genes are TRBV4-1 and TRBJ2-5; 7 nucleotides match TRBD2. The end of the DNA aligns better with TRBJ2-7, so the J call may be wrong. This CDR3 region has 15 residues. Germline lookup yields CDR1 MGHRA and CDR2 YSYEKL. CDR3 sequence (DNA): TGCGCCAGCAGCCCTCGGACTAGTAGCTCCTACGAGCAGTACTTC. This gives the protein CASSPRTSSSYEQYF.

The rearrangement uses TRBV7-9 and TRBJ2-3; 7 bases are a match to TRBD2. CDR3 size: 14 residues. Germline CDR1 reads SEHNR; CDR2 reads FQNEAQ (reference sequence). With 5 bases clipped from V and 2 bases from J, the junction kept 4 bases outside the gene matches. The CDR3 DNA is TGTGCCAGCAGCCCTAGCGGCTCCACAGATACGCAGTATTTT. Its protein product is CASSPSGSTDTQYF.

The gene calls are TRBV28 and TRBJ2-5; 8 nucleotides match TRBD1. CDR3 length equals 15 residues. With V trimmed by 3 bases and J by 5 bases, 8 bases remained unmatched. The germline V gene encodes CDR1 MDHEN and CDR2 SYDVKM. DNA of the CDR3: TGTGCCAGCAGTTTTGGGCAGGGGGCTACGGAGACCCAGTACTTC. It specifies CASSFGQGATETQYF.

In this sample, this clone turned up a few times. The chain joins TRBV19 to TRBJ2-3; 8 bases match TRBD2. Germline trimming cut 9 bases from V and 2 bases from J; bases unmatched to any gene: 13. The CDR3 loop spans 16 amino acids. CDR1 LNHDA and CDR2 SQIVND come from the germline V gene (reference sequence). CDR3 sequence reads: CASTQTSGSATDTQYF. For the CDR3, the DNA is TGTGCCAGCACCCAGACAAGCGGGAGTGCCACAGATACGCAGTATTTT.

The chain combines TRBV27 with TRBJ1-5, with 12 nucleotides matching TRBD1. The CDR3 runs to 17 residues. The junction had 8 bases not matched to a gene; V was cut back by 6 bases and J by 2 bases. CDR1 and CDR2 (germline): MNHEY, SMNVEV (reference sequence). The CDR3 DNA follows: TGTGCCAGCAGCGGGACAGGGGGCGCTCGGGGCAATCAGCCCCAGCATTTT. It yields the protein CASSGTGGARGNQPQHF.

The chain has TRBV28 and TRBJ2-7; 12 bases agree with TRBD1. Germline lookup yields CDR1 MDHEN and CDR2 SYDVKM. The CDR3 sequence is 14 residues long. The V segment lost 7 bases and the J segment 7 bases; nucleotides outside the gene matches: 8. The CDR3 sequence is CASTSGTGGKEQYF. CDR3 nucleotide sequence: TGTGCCAGCACCTCGGGGACAGGGGGCAAAGAGCAGTACTTC. Filled out from reference TRBV28 and TRBJ2-7, the complete variable domain reads DVKVTQSSRYLVKRTGEKVFLECVQDMDHENMFWYRQDPGLGLRLIYFSYDVKMKEKGDIPEGYSVSREKKERFSLILESASTNQTSMYLCASTSGTGGKEQYFGPGTRLTVT.

The gene calls are TRBV9 and TRBJ2-6; TRBD2 matches 7 bases. Germline V CDR1 and CDR2: SGDLS, YYNGEE. The CDR3 runs 15 residues. The V segment lost 5 bases and the J segment 3 bases; nucleotides outside the gene matches: 5. The CDR3 nucleotides read TGTGCCAGCAGGGGGGGGGATCTTGGGGCCAACGTCCTGACTTTC. Encoded protein: CASRGGDLGANVLTF.

The gene calls are TRBV5-3 and TRBJ2-2; tentatively, D is TRBD2 (5 bases). TRBV5-3 has ORF status, its function being uncertain. Trimming removed 5 bases at V and 4 bases at J, with 18 bases between. The CDR3 sequence is 16 residues long. The CDR3 DNA follows: TGTGCCAGAAGGGGGAGAGGGCATGAGGGCACCGGGGAGCTGTTTTTT. It yields the protein CARRGRGHEGTGELFF.